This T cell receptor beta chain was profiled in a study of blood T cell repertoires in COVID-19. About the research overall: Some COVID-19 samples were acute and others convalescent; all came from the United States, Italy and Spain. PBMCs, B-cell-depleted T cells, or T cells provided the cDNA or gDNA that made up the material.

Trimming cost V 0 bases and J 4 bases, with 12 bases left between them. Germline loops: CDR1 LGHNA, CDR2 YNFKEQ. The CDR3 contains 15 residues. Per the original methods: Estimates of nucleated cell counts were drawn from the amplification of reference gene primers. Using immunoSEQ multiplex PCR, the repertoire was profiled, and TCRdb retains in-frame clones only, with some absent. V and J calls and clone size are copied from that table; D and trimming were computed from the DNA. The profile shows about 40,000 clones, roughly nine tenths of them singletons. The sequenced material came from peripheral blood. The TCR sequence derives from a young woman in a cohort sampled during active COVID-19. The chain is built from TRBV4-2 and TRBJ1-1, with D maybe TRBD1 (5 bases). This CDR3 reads CASSQEVAGGTEAFF. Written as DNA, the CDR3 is TGTGCCAGCAGCCAAGAAGTGGCGGGGGGCACTGAAGCTTTCTTT.